The entry below gives a single T cell receptor beta chain sequence along with its context. The antigen is undetermined. The entry originates in a study of CXCR3-negative and CXCR3-positive naive CD8 T cells. Notes on the study in general: The study inferred TCR strength from TRB CDR3 properties and found comparable surface CD5 between naive subsets. The study found that naive CXCR3-negative and CXCR3-positive cells shared TRBV-TRBJ usage, while memory cells differed. Both naive subsets had comparably high diversity; memory CD8+ cells much lower.

The germline gives CDR1 SGHRS, CDR2 YFSETQ. This CDR3 has 17 amino acids. Preparation of TRB cDNA libraries relied on 5' RACE carrying UMI labels. TCRdb reworked the 5' RACE reads into one entry per CDR3 protein, no DNA. The listing contains under 25,000 distinct CDR3 sequences. The rearrangement links TRBV5-1 to TRBJ2-7; TCRdb proposes TRBD1, but this gene call is untestable without DNA. The specimen sequenced was memory CD8+ T cells from blood. This TCR was recovered from a human donor in good health. Some clones in this sample may be carry-over from other donors' samples. The chain's CDR3 is CASSLMAPGTGFNEQYF.